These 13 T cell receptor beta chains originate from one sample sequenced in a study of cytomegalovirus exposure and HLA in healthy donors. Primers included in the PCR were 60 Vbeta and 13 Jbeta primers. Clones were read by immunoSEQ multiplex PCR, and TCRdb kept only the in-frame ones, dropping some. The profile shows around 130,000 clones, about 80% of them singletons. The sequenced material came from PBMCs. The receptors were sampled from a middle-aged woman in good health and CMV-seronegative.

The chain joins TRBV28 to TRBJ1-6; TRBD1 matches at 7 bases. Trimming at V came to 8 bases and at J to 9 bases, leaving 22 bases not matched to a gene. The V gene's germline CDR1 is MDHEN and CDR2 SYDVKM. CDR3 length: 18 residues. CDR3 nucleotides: TGTGCCAGCGGCCGACAGGGCCACGCTCTCTTGTCTCGTTCACCCCTCCACTTT. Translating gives CASGRQGHALLSRSPLHF.

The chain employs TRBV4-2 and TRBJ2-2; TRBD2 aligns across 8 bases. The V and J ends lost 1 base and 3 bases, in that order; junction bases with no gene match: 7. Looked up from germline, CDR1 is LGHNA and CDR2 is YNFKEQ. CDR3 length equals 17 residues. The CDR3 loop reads CASSQVITLADTGELFF. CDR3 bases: TGTGCCAGCAGCCAAGTGATTACACTAGCGGACACCGGGGAGCTGTTTTTT.

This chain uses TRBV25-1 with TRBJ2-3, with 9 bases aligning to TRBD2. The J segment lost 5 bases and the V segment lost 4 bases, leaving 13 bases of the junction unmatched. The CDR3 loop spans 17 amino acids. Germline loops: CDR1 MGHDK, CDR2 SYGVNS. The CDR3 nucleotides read TGTGCCAGCAGTGCTTACGAGGGACTAGCTAACTTAGATACGCAGTATTTT. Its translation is CASSAYEGLANLDTQYF. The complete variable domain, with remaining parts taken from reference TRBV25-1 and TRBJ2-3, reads EADIYQTPRYLVIGTGKKITLECSQTMGHDKMYWYQQDPGMELHLIHYSYGVNSTEKGDLSSESTVSRIRTEHFPLTLESARPSHTSQYLCASSAYEGLANLDTQYFGPGTRLTVL.

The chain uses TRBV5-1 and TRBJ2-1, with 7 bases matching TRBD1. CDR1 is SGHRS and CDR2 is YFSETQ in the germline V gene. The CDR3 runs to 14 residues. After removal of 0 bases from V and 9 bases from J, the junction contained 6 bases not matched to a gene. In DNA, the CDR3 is TGCGCCAGCAGCTTGGTACAGGGGATGCGTGAGCAGTTCTTC. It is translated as CASSLVQGMREQFF.

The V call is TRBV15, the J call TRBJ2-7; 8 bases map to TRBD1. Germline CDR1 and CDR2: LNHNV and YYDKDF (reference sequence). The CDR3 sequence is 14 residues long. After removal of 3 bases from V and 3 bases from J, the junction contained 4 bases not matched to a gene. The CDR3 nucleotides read TGTGCCACCAGCAGGAGGACAGGGTTCTACGAGCAGTACTTC. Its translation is CATSRRTGFYEQYF.

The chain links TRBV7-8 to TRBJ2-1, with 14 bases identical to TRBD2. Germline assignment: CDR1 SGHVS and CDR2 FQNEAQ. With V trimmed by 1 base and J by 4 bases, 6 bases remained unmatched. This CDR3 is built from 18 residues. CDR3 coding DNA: TGTGCCAGCAGCTTAGTCCCCCGGACTAGCGGGAGGTACAATGAGCAGTTCTTC. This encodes CASSLVPRTSGRYNEQFF.

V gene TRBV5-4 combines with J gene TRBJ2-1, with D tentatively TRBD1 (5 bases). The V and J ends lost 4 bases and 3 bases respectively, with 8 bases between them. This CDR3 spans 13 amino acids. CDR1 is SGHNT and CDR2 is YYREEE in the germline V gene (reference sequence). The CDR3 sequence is CASSPTGYNEQFF. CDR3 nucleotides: TGTGCCAGCAGCCCCACAGGCTACAATGAGCAGTTCTTC.

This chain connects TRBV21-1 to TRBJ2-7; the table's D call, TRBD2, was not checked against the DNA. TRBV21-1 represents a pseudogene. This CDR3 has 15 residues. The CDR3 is CASSLITEPGDEQYF. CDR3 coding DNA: TGTGCCAGCAGCCTGATTACAGAACCCGGGGACGAGCAGTACTTC.

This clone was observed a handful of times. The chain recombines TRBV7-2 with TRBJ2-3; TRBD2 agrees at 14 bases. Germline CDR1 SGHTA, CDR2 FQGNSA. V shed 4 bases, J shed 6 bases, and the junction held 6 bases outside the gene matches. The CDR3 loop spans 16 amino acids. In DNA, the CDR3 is TGTGCCAGCAGCTCTAAGACTAGCGGGGGGGCCGATACGCAGTATTTT. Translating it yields CASSSKTSGGADTQYF. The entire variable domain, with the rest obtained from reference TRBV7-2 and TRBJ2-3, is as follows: GAGVSQSPSNKVTEKGKDVELRCDPISGHTALYWYRQSLGQGLEFLIYFQGNSAPDKSGLPSDRFSAERTGGSVSTLTIQRTQQEDSAVYLCASSSKTSGGADTQYFGPGTRLTVL.

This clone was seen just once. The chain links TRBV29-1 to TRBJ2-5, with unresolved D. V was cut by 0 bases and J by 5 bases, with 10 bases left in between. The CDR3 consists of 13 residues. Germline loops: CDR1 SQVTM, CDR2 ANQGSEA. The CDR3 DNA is TGCAGCGTTGAAGAGTCTCTCGGGGAGACCCAGTACTTC. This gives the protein CSVEESLGETQYF.

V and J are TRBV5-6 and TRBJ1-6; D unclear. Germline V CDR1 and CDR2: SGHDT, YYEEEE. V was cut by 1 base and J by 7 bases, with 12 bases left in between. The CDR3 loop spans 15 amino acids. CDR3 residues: CASSLFLIQNSPLHF. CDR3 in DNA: TGTGCCAGCAGCTTGTTTCTCATACAAAATTCACCCCTCCACTTT.

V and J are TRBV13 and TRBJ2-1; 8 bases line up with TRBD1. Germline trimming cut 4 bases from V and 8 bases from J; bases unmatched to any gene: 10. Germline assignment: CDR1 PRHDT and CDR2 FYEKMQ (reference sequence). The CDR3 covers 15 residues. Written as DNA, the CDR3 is TGTGCCAGCAGCTCCGACAGGGGATTTGCGGATGAGCAGTTCTTC. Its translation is CASSSDRGFADEQFF. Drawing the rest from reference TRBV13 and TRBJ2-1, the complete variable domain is AAGVIQSPRHLIKEKRETATLKCYPIPRHDTVYWYQQGPGQDPQFLISFYEKMQSDKGSIPDRFSAQQFSDYHSELNMSSLELGDSALYFCASSSDRGFADEQFFGPGTRLTVL.

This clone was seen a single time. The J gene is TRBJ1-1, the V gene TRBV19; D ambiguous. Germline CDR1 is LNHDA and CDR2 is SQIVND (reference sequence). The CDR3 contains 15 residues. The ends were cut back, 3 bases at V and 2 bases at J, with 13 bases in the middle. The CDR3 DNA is TGTGCCAGTAGTATCCAAGGGTCGGGAAACACTGAAGCTTTCTTT. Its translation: CASSIQGSGNTEAFF.